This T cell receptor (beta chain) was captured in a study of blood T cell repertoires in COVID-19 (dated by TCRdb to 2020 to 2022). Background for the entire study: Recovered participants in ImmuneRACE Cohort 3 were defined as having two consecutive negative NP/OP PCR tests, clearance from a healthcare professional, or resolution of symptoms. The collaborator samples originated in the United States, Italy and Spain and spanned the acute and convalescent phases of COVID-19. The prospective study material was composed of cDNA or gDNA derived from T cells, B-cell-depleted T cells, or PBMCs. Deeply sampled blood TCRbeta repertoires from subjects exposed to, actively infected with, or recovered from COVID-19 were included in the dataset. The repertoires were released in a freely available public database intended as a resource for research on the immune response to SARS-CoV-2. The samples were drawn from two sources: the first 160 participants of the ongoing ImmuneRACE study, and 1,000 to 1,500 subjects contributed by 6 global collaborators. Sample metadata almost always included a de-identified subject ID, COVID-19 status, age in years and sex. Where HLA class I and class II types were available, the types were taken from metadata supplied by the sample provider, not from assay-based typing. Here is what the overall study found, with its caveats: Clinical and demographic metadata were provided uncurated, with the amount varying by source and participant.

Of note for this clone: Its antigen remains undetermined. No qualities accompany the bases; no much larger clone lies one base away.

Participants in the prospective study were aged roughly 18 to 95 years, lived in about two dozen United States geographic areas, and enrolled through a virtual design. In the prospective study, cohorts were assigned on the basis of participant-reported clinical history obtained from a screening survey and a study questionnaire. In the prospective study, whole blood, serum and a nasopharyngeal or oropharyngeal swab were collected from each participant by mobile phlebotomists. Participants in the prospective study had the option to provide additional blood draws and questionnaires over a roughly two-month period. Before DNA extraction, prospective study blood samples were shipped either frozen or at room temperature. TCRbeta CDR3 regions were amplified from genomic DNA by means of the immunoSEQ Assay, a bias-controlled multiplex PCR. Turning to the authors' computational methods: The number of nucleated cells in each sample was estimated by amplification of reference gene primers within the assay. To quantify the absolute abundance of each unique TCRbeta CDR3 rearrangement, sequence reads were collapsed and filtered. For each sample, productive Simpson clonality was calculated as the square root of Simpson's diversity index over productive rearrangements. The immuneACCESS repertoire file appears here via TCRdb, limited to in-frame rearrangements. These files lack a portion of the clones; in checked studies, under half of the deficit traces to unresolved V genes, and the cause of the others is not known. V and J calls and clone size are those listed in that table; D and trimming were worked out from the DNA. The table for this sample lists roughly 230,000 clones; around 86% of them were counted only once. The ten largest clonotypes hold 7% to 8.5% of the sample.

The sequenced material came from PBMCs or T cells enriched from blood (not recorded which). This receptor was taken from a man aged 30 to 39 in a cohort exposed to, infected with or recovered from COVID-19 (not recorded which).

The nucleotide sequence reads as follows: TGTGCCAGCAGCCCCCGAGCGGTTAAAGGGACTGAAGCTTTCTTT. Translated, it reads CASSPRAVKGTEAFF. The chain links TRBV6-5 with TRBJ1-1; the D gene cannot be resolved reliably. CDR1 and CDR2 are read off the germline V gene as MNHEY and SVGAGI. V sheds 6 bases and J sheds 5 bases, leaving 19 bases between their ends. Its CDR3 holds 15 amino acids, cysteine through phenylalanine. Only CDR3 DNA is held: 45 bases, read in frame from base 1.